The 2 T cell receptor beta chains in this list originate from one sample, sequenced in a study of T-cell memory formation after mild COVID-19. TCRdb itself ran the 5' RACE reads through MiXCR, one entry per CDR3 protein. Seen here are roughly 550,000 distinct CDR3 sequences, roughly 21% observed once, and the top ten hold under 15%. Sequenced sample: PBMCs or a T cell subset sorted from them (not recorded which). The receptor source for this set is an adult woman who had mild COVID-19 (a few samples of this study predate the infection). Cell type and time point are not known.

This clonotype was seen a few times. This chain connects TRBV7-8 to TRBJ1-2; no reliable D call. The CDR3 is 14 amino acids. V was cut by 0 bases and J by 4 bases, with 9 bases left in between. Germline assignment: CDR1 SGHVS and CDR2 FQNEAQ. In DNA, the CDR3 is TGTGCCAGCAGCTTAGCGGCCTCGAGCTATGGCTACACCTTC. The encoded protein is CASSLAASSYGYTF. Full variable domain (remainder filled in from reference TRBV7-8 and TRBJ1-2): GAGVSQSPRYKVAKRGQDVALRCDPISGHVSLFWYQQALGQGPEFLTYFQNEAQLDKSGLPSDRFFAERPEGSVSTLKIQRTQQEDSAVYLCASSLAASSYGYTFGSGTRLTVV.

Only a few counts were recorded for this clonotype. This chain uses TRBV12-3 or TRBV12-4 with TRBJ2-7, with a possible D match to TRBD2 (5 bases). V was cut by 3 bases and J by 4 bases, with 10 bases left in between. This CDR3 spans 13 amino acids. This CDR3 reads CASSFASRYEQYF. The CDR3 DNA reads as TGTGCCAGCAGTTTCGCTAGCAGGTACGAGCAGTACTTC.